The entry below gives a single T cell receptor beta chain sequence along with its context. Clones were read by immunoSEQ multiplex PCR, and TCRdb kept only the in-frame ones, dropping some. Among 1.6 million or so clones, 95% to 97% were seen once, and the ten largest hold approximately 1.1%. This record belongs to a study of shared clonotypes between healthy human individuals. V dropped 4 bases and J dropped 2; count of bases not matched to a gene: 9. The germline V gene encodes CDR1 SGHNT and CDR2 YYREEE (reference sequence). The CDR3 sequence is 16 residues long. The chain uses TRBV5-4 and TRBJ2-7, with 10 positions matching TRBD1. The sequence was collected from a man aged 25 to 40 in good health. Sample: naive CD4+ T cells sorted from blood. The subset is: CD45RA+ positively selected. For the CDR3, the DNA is TGTGCCAGCAGCCCGGGACAGGGGAGATCAGCCTACGAGCAGTACTTC. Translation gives CASSPGQGRSAYEQYF.